This T cell receptor (beta chain) is drawn from a study of T-cell memory formation after mild COVID-19. For the study at large: Largely donor-specific TCR clusters were found.

V was pared by 6 bases and J by 3 bases, with 12 bases between. The CDR3 length is 14 residues. The germline CDR1 and CDR2 sequences are MNHNS and SASEGT. One entry per CDR3 protein results from TCRdb running MiXCR on the 5' RACE reads. The sample has hundreds of thousands of distinct CDR3 sequences; less than 25% are singletons. The sequence was obtained from an adult woman who had mild COVID-19 (a few samples of this study predate the infection). Cell type and time point are not known. The rearrangement joins TRBV6-1 to TRBJ1-5; no reliable D call. Material for sequencing was PBMCs or a T cell subset sorted from them (not recorded which). The CDR3 here is CASRIHNHNQPQHF. As DNA, the CDR3 is TGTGCCAGCAGAATCCACAATCACAATCAGCCCCAGCATTTT.